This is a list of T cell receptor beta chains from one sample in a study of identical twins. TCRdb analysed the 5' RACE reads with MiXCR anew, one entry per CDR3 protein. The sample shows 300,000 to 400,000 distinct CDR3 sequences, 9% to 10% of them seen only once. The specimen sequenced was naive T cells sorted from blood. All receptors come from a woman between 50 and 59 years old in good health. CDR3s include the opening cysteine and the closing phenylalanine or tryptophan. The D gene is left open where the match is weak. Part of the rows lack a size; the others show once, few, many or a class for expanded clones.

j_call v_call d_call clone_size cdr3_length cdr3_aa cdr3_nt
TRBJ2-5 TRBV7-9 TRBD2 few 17 CASSSLAGGPYFETQYF TGTGCCAGCAGTTCACTAGCGGGAGGGCCTTATTTTGAGACCCAGTACTTC
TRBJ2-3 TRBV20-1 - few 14 CSARGEASPEAQYF TGCAGTGCTAGAGGGGAGGCTTCTCCAGAGGCGCAGTATTTT
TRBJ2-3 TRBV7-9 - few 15 CASSLVLGATDTQYF TGTGCCAGCAGCTTAGTTCTGGGGGCCACAGATACGCAGTATTTT
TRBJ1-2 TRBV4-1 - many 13 CASSQGDIYGYTF TGCGCCAGCAGCCAAGGGGACATCTATGGCTACACCTTC
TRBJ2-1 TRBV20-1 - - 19 CSARFPAQIDRKLLNEQFF TGCAGTGCTAGATTCCCGGCCCAAATAGACAGAAAACTACTCAATGAGCAGTTCTTC
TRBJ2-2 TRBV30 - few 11 CSFEKAGELFF TGTTCATTTGAGAAGGCCGGGGAGCTGTTTTTT
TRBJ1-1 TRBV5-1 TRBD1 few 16 CASSFRTGLENTEAFF TGCGCCAGCAGCTTTCGGACAGGGCTGGAGAACACTGAAGCTTTCTTT
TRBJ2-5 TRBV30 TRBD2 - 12 CAWKPSGETQYF TGTGCCTGGAAACCTAGCGGGGAGACCCAGTACTTC
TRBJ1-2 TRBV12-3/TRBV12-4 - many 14 CASSFGRTNYGYTF TGTGCCAGCAGTTTCGGCAGGACTAACTATGGCTACACCTTC
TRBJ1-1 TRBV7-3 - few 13 CASSLSDGGEAFF TGTGCCAGCAGCTTATCGGACGGGGGCGAAGCTTTCTTT
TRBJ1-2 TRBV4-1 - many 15 CASSQDPAGSYGYTF TGCGCCAGCAGCCAAGATCCCGCGGGTTCCTATGGCTACACCTTC
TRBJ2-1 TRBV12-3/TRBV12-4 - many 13 CASSFSSYNEQFF TGTGCCAGCAGTTTCAGCTCCTACAATGAGCAGTTCTTC
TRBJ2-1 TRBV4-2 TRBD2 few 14 CASKPSGRRDEQFF TGTGCCAGCAAACCTAGCGGGAGACGGGATGAGCAGTTCTTC
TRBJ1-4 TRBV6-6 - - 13 CASKDSRGEKLFF TGTGCCAGCAAAGATTCGAGGGGGGAAAAACTGTTTTTT
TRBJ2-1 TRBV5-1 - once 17 CASSLGSSGSSYNEQFF TGCGCCAGCAGCCTAGGCTCCAGCGGAAGCTCCTACAATGAGCAGTTCTTC